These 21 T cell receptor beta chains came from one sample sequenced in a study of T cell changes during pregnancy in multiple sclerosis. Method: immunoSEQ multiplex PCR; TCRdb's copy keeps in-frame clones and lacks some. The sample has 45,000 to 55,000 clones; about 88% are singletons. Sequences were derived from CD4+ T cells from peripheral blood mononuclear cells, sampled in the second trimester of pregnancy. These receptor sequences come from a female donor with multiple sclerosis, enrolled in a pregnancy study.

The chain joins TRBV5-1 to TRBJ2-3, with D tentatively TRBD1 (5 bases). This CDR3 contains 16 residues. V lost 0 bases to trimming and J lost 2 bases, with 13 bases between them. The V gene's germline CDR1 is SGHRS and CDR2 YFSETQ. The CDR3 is CASSLEGWPDTDTQYF. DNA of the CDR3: TGCGCCAGCAGCTTGGAGGGGTGGCCTGACACAGATACGCAGTATTTT.

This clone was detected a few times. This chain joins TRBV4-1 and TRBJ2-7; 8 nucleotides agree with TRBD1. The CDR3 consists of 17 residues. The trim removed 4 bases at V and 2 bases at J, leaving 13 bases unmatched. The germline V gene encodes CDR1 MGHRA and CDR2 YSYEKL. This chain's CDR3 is CASSLQGTGTGTYEQYF. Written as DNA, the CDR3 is TGCGCCAGCAGCCTCCAGGGAACCGGGACAGGTACCTACGAGCAGTACTTC.

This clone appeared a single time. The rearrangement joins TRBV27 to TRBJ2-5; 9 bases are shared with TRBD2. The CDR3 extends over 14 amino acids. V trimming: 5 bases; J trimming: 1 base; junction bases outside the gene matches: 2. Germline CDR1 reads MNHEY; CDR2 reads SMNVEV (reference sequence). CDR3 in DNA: TGTGCCAGCAGTGAACTAGCGGGCCAAGAGACCCAGTACTTC. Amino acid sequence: CASSELAGQETQYF.

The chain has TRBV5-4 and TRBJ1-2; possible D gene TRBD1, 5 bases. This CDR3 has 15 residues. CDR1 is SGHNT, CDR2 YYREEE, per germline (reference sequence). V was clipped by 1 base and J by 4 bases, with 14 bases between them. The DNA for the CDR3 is TGTGCCAGCAGCTTGCCGCCAGGGACTGGCTATGGCTACACCTTC. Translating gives CASSLPPGTGYGYTF.

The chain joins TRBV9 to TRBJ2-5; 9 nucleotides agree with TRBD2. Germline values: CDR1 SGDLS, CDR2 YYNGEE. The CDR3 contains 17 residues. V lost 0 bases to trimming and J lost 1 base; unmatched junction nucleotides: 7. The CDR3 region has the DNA TGTGCCAGCAGCGTAGGAGCGAGCGGGGGGATCCAAGAGACCCAGTACTTC. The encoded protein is CASSVGASGGIQETQYF.

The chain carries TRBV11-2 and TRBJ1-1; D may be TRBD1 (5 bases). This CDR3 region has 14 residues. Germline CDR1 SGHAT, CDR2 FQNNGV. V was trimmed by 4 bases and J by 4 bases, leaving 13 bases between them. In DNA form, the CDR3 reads TGTGCCAGCAGCTCGGTGGCGGGGCTCACTGAAGCTTTCTTT. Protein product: CASSSVAGLTEAFF.

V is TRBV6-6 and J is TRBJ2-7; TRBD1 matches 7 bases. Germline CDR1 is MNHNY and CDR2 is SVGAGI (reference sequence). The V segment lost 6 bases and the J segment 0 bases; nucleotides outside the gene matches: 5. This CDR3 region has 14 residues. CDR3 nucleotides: TGTGCCAGCAGGGCCCGGGACAGCTCCTACGAGCAGTACTTC. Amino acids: CASRARDSSYEQYF.

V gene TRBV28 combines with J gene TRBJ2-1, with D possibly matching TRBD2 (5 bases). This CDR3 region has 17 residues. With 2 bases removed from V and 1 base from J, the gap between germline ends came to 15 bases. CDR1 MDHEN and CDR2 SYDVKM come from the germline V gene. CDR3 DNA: TGTGCCAGCAGTTTAATCGGTCGGGAAGTATCCTACAATGAGCAGTTCTTC. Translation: CASSLIGREVSYNEQFF.

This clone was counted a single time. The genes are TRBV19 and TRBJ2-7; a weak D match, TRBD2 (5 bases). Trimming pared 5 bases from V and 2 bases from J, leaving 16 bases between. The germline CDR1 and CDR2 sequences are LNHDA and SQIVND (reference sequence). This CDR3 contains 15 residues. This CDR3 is CASSRFRDGTYEQYF. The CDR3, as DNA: TGTGCCAGTAGTCGATTCCGAGACGGGACCTACGAGCAGTACTTC.

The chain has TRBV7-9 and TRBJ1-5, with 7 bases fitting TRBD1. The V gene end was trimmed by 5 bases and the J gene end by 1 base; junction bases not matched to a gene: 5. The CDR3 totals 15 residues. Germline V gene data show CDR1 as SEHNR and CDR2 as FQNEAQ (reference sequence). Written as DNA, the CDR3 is TGTGCCAGCAGCCCCTCAGGGGGGAGCAATCAGCCCCAGCATTTT. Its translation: CASSPSGGSNQPQHF.

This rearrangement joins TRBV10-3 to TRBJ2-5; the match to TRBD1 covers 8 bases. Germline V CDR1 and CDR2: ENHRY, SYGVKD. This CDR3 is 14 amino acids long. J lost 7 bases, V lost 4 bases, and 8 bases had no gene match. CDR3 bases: TGTGCCATCAGTGGGACAGGGAGAGGAGGGACCCAGTACTTC. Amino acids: CAISGTGRGGTQYF.

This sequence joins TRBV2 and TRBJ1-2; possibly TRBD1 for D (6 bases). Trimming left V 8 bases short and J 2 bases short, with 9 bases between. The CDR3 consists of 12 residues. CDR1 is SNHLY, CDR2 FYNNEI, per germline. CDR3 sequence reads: CASSGENYGYTF. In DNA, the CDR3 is TGTGCCAGCTCAGGGGAAAACTATGGCTACACCTTC.

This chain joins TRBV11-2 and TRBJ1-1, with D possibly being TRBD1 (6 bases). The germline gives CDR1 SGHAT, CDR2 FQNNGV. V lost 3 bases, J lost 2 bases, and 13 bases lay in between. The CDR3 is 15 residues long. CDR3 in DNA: TGTGCCAGCAGCTTGTCGGACAGCTCTAACACTGAAGCTTTCTTT. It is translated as CASSLSDSSNTEAFF.

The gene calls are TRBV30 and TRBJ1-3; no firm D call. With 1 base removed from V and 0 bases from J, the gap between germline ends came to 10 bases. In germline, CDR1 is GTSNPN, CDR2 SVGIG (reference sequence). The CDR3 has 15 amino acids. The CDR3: CAWSEDFSSGNTIYF. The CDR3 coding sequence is TGTGCCTGGAGTGAAGACTTTTCCTCTGGAAACACCATATATTTT.

CDR3: CASSAETGVNTEAFF. Written as DNA, the CDR3 is TGTGCCAGTAGTGCCGAGACAGGGGTGAACACTGAAGCTTTCTTT. V is TRBV19 and J is TRBJ1-1; 8 bases map to TRBD1. This CDR3 is 15 amino acids long. CDR1 LNHDA and CDR2 SQIVND come from the germline V gene (reference sequence). The ends lost 5 bases at V and 0 bases at J; junction bases unmatched: 5.

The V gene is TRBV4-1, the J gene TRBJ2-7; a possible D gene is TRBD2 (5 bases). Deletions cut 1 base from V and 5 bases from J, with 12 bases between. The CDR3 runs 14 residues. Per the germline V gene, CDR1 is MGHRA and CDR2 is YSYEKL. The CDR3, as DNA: TGCGCCAGCAGCCAAGTTAGAGGGTTCGACGAGCAGTACTTC. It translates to CASSQVRGFDEQYF.

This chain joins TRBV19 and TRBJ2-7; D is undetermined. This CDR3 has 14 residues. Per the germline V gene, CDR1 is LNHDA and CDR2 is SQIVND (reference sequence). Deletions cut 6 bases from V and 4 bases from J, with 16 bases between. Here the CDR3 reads CASRDRLGLYEQYF. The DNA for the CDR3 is TGTGCCAGTAGGGATAGGCTAGGATTGTACGAGCAGTACTTC.

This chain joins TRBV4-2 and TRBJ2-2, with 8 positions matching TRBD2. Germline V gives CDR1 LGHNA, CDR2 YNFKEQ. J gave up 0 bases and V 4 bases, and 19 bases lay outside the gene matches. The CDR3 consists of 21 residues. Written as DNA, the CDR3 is TGTGCCAGCAGCCCCGACCTGACAGCGGGAGAGGGCGATACGAACACCGGGGAGCTGTTTTTT. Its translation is CASSPDLTAGEGDTNTGELFF.

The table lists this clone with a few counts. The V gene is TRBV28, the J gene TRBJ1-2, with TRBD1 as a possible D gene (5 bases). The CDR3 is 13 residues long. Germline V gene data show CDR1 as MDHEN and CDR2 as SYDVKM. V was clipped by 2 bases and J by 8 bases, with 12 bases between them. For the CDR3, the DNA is TGTGCCAGCAGTTTAACAGGCTCAAAGGGCTACACCTTC. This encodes CASSLTGSKGYTF.

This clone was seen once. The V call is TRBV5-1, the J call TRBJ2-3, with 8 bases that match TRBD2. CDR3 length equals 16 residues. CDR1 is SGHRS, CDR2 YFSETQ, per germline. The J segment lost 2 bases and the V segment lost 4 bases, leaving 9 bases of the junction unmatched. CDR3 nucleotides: TGCGCCAGCAGCCCAATAACTAGCGGCTCCACAGATACGCAGTATTTT. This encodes CASSPITSGSTDTQYF.

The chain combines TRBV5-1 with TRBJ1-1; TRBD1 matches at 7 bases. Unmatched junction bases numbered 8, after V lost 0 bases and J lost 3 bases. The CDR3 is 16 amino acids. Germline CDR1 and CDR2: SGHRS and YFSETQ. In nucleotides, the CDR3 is TGCGCCAGCAGCTTGGGGGACAGCGGTGGTTACACTGAAGCTTTCTTT. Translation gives CASSLGDSGGYTEAFF.